The present T cell receptor (beta chain) was sequenced within a study of blood T cell repertoires in COVID-19 (dated by TCRdb to the early 2020s). Concerning the study at large: The collaborator samples originated in the United States, Italy and Spain and spanned the acute and convalescent phases of COVID-19. The repertoires were made available in a free public database intended to serve as a resource for research on the immune response to SARS-CoV-2. Deeply sampled blood TCRbeta repertoires from subjects exposed to, actively infected with, or recovered from COVID-19 were included in the dataset. A de-identified subject ID, COVID-19 status, age in years and sex were almost always included in the sample metadata. The material from the prospective study consisted of cDNA or gDNA derived from T cells, B-cell-depleted T cells, or PBMCs. Samples were obtained from the ongoing ImmuneRACE study (first 160 participants) and from about 1,300 subjects provided by 6 global collaborators. Where HLA class I and class II types were available, the types were taken from metadata supplied by the sample provider, not from assay-based typing. Broader findings and caveats from the paper: The amount of clinical and demographic metadata varied by source and participant and was provided uncurated.

Whole blood was collected in K2EDTA tubes by collaborating institutions according to the institutions' own protocols. Collaborator samples were shipped for TCRbeta analysis as frozen whole blood, isolated PBMCs, or DNA extracted from either sample type. On this clone itself: Its binding antigen is unknown. No base qualities exist here, and no much larger clone lies one base off it.

Its CDR3 holds 15 amino acids, cysteine through phenylalanine. Solely the CDR3 DNA is kept, with 45 bases framed from the first base. The junction carries 8 bases between V and J, which are trimmed by 2 bases and 0 bases respectively. The germline V gene yields MDHEN for CDR1 and SYDVKM for CDR2. TCRbeta CDR3 regions were amplified from genomic DNA using the immunoSEQ Assay, a bias-controlled multiplex PCR. Per the original workflow: The number of nucleated cells in each sample was estimated by amplification of reference gene primers within the assay. To quantify the absolute abundance of each unique TCRbeta CDR3 rearrangement, sequence reads were collapsed and filtered. Productive Simpson clonality was computed per sample as the square root of Simpson's diversity index over productive rearrangements. Drawn from immuneACCESS, this table holds only the in-frame rearrangements with V and J called that TCRdb kept. Clones are partly lost; checked studies trace under half to an unresolved V gene and leave the rest unexplained. V, J and clone size are taken as reported in that table, and D and trimming were inferred from the DNA itself. The sample table holds 70,000 to 95,000 clones, of which about 82% were seen once. Less than 2% of the sample is in the top ten clones.

The receptor comes from a woman in her sixties with acute or convalescent COVID-19. The sequenced sample was peripheral blood. The receptor chain draws on TRBV28 and TRBJ1-5, with no confidently assigned D gene. CDR3 loop: CASSLTGYSNQPQHF. The DNA reads TGTGCCAGCAGTTTAACCGGGTATAGCAATCAGCCCCAGCATTTT. The CDR3, completed at both ends by the reference TRBV28 and TRBJ1-5 genes, gives the full variable domain DVKVTQSSRYLVKRTGEKVFLECVQDMDHENMFWYRQDPGLGLRLIYFSYDVKMKEKGDIPEGYSVSREKKERFSLILESASTNQTSMYLCASSLTGYSNQPQHFGDGTRLSIL.